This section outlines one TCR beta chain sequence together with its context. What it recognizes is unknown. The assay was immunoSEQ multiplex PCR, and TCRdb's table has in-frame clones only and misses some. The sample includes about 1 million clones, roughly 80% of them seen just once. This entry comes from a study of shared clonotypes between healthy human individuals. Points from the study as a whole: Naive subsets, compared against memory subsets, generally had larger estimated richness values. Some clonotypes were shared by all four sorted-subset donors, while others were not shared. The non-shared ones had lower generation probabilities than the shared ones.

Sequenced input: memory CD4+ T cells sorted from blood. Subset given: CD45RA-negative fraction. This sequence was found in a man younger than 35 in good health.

The CDR3 nucleotides are TGTGCCAGCAGCTCCAGACTAGCGGGGGGCCTCGAGCAGTACTTC. This sequence encodes CASSSRLAGGLEQYF. The V call is TRBV7-2, the J call TRBJ2-7; 13 bases match TRBD2. The CDR3 consists of 15 residues. CDR1 SGHTA and CDR2 FQGNSA come from the germline V gene. Unmatched junction bases numbered 6, after V lost 4 bases and J lost 6 bases.